The clone carrying this TCR beta chain has a handful of counts. What it binds is not known. Each single cDNA molecule received a unique molecular identifier. TCRdb ran MiXCR on the 5' RACE reads and lists one entry per CDR3 protein. The sample yields about 81,000 distinct CDR3 sequences, roughly 6% seen once. The CDR3 is 17 residues long. Germline CDR1 PRHDT, CDR2 FYEKMQ (reference sequence). J gave up 3 bases and V 5 bases, and 12 bases lay outside the gene matches. These data are taken from a study of early T cells in non-severe SARS-CoV-2 infection. Looking at the study overall: Unpaired chains resulted from sequencing bulk RNA of unsorted whole blood.

Findings and caveats of the study: Missing private and CD4 specificities, VDJdb matching favored anti-spike CD8 responses.

The TCR was taken from an adult who was a healthcare worker with PCR-confirmed SARS-CoV-2 infection or an uninfected control (not recorded which). The V call is TRBV13, the J call TRBJ2-2, with 7 bases aligning to TRBD2. Sequenced: whole blood. CDR3 in DNA: TGTGCCAGCAGCCCCAGTGGTAGCGGGTACTACACCGGGGAGCTGTTTTTT. As protein: CASSPSGSGYYTGELFF.